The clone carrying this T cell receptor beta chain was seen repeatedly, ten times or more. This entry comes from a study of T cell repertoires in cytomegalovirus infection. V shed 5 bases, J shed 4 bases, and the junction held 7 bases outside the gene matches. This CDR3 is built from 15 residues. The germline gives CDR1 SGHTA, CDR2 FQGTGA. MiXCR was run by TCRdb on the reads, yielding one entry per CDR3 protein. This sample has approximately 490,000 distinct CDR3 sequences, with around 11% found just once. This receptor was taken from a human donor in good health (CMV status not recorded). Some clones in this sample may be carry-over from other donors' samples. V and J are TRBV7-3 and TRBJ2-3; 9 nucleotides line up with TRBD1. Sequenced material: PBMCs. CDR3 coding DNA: TGTGCCAGCAGCACGGGACAGGGCGGAGCAGATACGCAGTATTTT. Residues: CASSTGQGGADTQYF.